These T cell receptor beta chains were read from a single sample in a study of OX40 agonist ivuxolimab in advanced cancers. Assay used: immunoSEQ multiplex PCR; TCRdb lists only in-frame clones, some missing. The profile shows roughly 9,300 clones, under 80% of them singletons. Source: CD4+ or CD8+ T cells sorted from blood, taken in a trial of the OX40 agonist ivuxolimab. These receptors came from an adult with an advanced solid tumor such as melanoma, head and neck, liver or kidney cancer. Both conserved end residues are part of each CDR3. D genes are given only for firm matches. Size values are once, few and many counts, or a class for expanded clones, and some rows have none.

V	J	size	D	CDR3	DNA
TRBV7-8	TRBJ2-1	-	TRBD2	CASQSLKLADLHNEQFF	TGTGCCAGCCAAAGCCTAAAACTAGCGGATCTACACAATGAGCAGTTCTTC
TRBV7-6	TRBJ2-3	few	-	CASSPNLGSAQYF	TGTGCCAGCAGCCCCAACCTCGGCTCGGCGCAGTATTTT
TRBV5-6	TRBJ2-1	-	TRBD1	CASSSGTGPYNEQFF	TGTGCCAGCAGCTCCGGGACAGGGCCCTACAATGAGCAGTTCTTC
TRBV7-6	TRBJ1-1	-	TRBD1	CASSPWTGGNTEAFF	TGTGCCAGCAGCCCTTGGACAGGTGGGAACACTGAAGCTTTCTTT
TRBV2	TRBJ2-7	few	TRBD2	CASSGKRETFYEQYF	TGTGCCAGCAGTGGGAAGCGGGAGACTTTCTACGAGCAGTACTTC
TRBV7-9	TRBJ1-1	few	TRBD1	CASSLRQGLEAFF	TGTGCCAGCAGCCTCCGACAGGGCCTTGAAGCTTTCTTT
TRBV5-8	TRBJ1-2	-	-	CASKYRARNNYGYTF	TGTGCCAGCAAGTACAGGGCCCGGAACAACTATGGCTACACCTTC
TRBV4-2	TRBJ2-1	few	-	CASSQDTSLNEQFF	TGTGCCAGCAGCCAAGATACTAGCCTCAATGAGCAGTTCTTC
TRBV29-1	TRBJ2-7	-	TRBD1	CSVEEAGQGAYEQYF	TGCAGCGTTGAAGAAGCCGGACAGGGGGCCTACGAGCAGTACTTC
TRBV12-5	TRBJ1-1	-	TRBD1	CASGLTLGQSTEAFF	TGTGCTAGTGGTTTGACCCTGGGACAGAGCACTGAAGCTTTCTTT
TRBV7-8	TRBJ2-4	-	TRBD2	CASSSGLAGGPKNIQYF	TGTGCCAGCAGCTCGGGTCTAGCGGGAGGTCCCAAAAACATTCAGTACTTC
TRBV10-3	TRBJ2-7	-	TRBD1	CAMADGTGSYEQYF	TGTGCCATGGCCGACGGGACAGGGAGTTACGAGCAGTACTTC
TRBV11-3	TRBJ2-1	few	TRBD2	CASSLAGAYNEQFF	TGTGCCAGCAGCCTAGCGGGAGCTTACAATGAGCAGTTCTTC
TRBV6-9	TRBJ2-1	-	-	CASSPSLNNEQFF	TGTGCCAGCAGCCCTTCCCTCAACAATGAGCAGTTCTTC
TRBV7-9	TRBJ1-2	-	-	CASSRAYYGYTF	TGTGCCAGCAGTCGAGCGTACTATGGCTACACCTTC
TRBV19	TRBJ1-1	-	-	CASSYGTPGAFF	TGTGCCAGTAGTTACGGGACTCCGGGAGCTTTCTTT
TRBV9	TRBJ2-7	-	TRBD2	CASSVGGLAGDGYEQYF	TGTGCCAGCAGCGTAGGGGGACTAGCGGGAGATGGCTACGAGCAGTACTTC
TRBV27	TRBJ1-6	-	TRBD1	CASSWGQGFRSPLHF	TGTGCCAGCAGTTGGGGACAGGGTTTCCGATCACCCCTCCACTTT
TRBV5-1	TRBJ1-1	once	-	CASSLWGGTDLNTEAFF	TGCGCCAGCAGCCTATGGGGGGGTACCGATTTGAACACTGAAGCTTTCTTT
TRBV6-1	TRBJ1-4	medium-sized	-	CASIHTGSNEKLFF	TGTGCCAGCATCCATACCGGGAGTAATGAAAAACTGTTTTTT
TRBV6-1	TRBJ2-5	medium-sized	-	CASSEDKARKETQYF	TGTGCCAGCAGTGAAGATAAAGCCAGAAAGGAGACCCAGTACTTC
TRBV2	TRBJ1-1	-	-	CASSRQTNTEAFF	TGTGCCAGCTCTCGACAGACGAACACTGAAGCTTTCTTT
TRBV7-6	TRBJ2-3	-	TRBD2	CASKREGLDTQYF	TGTGCCAGCAAGCGGGAGGGCCTAGATACGCAGTATTTT
TRBV11-2	TRBJ2-7	few	-	CASSLDAGQLVEQYF	TGTGCCAGCAGCTTAGATGCGGGGCAATTGGTCGAGCAGTACTTC
TRBV7-9	TRBJ2-3	few	-	CASSLLPRGTDTQYF	TGTGCCAGCAGCTTACTACCCCGGGGGACAGATACGCAGTATTTT
TRBV10-3	TRBJ1-2	-	-	CAISESSGANYGYTF	TGTGCCATCAGTGAGTCGAGTGGGGCGAACTATGGCTACACCTTC
TRBV19	TRBJ2-1	-	TRBD2	CASSSPGTSGRDEQFF	TGTGCCAGTAGTTCCCCCGGGACTAGCGGGAGGGATGAGCAGTTCTTC
TRBV7-6	TRBJ2-1	-	TRBD2	CASSKLAGTLNEQFF	TGTGCCAGCAGCAAGCTAGCGGGGACCCTCAATGAGCAGTTCTTC
TRBV4-1	TRBJ2-3	once	-	CASSHSSTDTQYF	TGCGCCAGCAGCCACTCTAGCACAGATACGCAGTATTTT
TRBV9	TRBJ2-3	many	-	CASSVAGRHGTDTQYF	TGTGCCAGCAGCGTCGCGGGTCGTCATGGCACAGATACGCAGTATTTT
TRBV28	TRBJ2-5	few	TRBD2	CASSLGLAGSFQETQYF	TGTGCCAGCAGTTTGGGCCTAGCGGGATCCTTCCAAGAGACCCAGTACTTC
TRBV7-9	TRBJ1-2	-	TRBD1	CASSLKDRVNYGYTF	TGTGCCAGCAGCTTAAAGGACAGGGTTAACTATGGCTACACCTTC
TRBV6-9	TRBJ1-1	-	-	CASSYNGDVNTEAFF	TGTGCCAGCAGTTACAATGGGGACGTGAACACTGAAGCTTTCTTT
TRBV4-1	TRBJ2-7	-	TRBD1	CASSWDRGNEQYF	TGCGCCAGCAGTTGGGACAGGGGTAACGAGCAGTACTTC
TRBV28	TRBJ2-6	-	-	CASSQRGGLGANVLTF	TGTGCCAGCAGTCAAAGGGGGGGGCTTGGGGCCAACGTCCTGACTTTC
TRBV4-1	TRBJ1-4	-	-	CASSQGTLTNEKLFF	TGCGCCAGCAGCCAGGGGACTTTAACTAATGAAAAACTGTTTTTT
TRBV5-4	TRBJ2-5	-	TRBD1	CASSLASGGETQYF	TGTGCCAGCAGCTTGGCGTCAGGGGGTGAGACCCAGTACTTC
TRBV7-9	TRBJ2-1	-	-	CASSYLDNEQFF	TGTGCCAGCAGCTACCTCGACAATGAGCAGTTCTTC
TRBV13	TRBJ2-1	-	-	CASSFPTPGASSYNEQFF	TGTGCCAGCAGCTTCCCCACCCCGGGGGCTAGTTCCTACAATGAGCAGTTCTTC
TRBV4-1	TRBJ2-2	-	-	CASSQSVYTGELFF	TGCGCCAGCAGCCAATCGGTGTACACCGGGGAGCTGTTTTTT
TRBV4-2	TRBJ1-1	few	-	CASSQKGGMNSEAFF	TGTGCCAGCAGCCAGAAAGGGGGGATGAACTCTGAAGCTTTCTTT
TRBV9	TRBJ1-1	-	-	CASSPTRVGAMNTEAFF	TGTGCCAGCAGCCCGACCAGGGTAGGGGCCATGAACACTGAAGCTTTCTTT